Each of the 17 T cell receptor beta chains below was sequenced from the same sample in a study of vaccination and CD4 T cells after COVID-19. Documented treatment: approximately nine-day PBMC culture with coronavirus spike peptide pools or control peptides (ViraFEST assay). These receptors' antigens are unknown. Cultured CD4+ T cell DNA underwent sequencing with the Oncomine TCR Beta short-read assay. TCRdb recomputed calls from the PCR reads with MiXCR, one row per CDR3 protein. The data show around 13,000 distinct CDR3 sequences, 20% to 25% seen once. The starting material was CD4+ T cells from blood, cultured in vitro, obtained after SARS-CoV-2 vaccination. Receptors were obtained from a human donor who had recovered from COVID-19.

This clonotype came up a few times. The chain links TRBV20-1 to TRBJ2-1; 10 positions match TRBD2. V lost 0 bases, J lost 5 bases, and 4 bases stayed unmatched. Germline CDR1 and CDR2: DFQATT and SNEGSKA (reference sequence). The CDR3 contains 15 residues. The CDR3 spells CSARDSSGRDNEQFF. For the CDR3, the DNA is TGCAGTGCTAGAGATTCCAGCGGGAGGGACAATGAGCAGTTCTTC.

V and J are TRBV28 and TRBJ2-7; 9 bases line up with TRBD1. CDR1 is MDHEN and CDR2 is SYDVKM in the germline V gene. The CDR3 runs to 16 residues. The V segment lost 2 bases and the J segment 3 bases; nucleotides outside the gene matches: 8. CDR3 loop: CASSLSLDRGSYEQYF. Written as DNA, the CDR3 is TGTGCCAGCAGTTTAAGTCTGGACAGGGGAAGCTACGAGCAGTACTTC. Filled out from reference TRBV28 and TRBJ2-7, the complete variable domain reads DVKVTQSSRYLVKRTGEKVFLECVQDMDHENMFWYRQDPGLGLRLIYFSYDVKMKEKGDIPEGYSVSREKKERFSLILESASTNQTSMYLCASSLSLDRGSYEQYFGPGTRLTVT.

The chain employs TRBV7-9 and TRBJ2-1, with 7 bases lining up with TRBD2. This CDR3 region has 16 residues. The ends lost 5 bases at V and 7 bases at J; junction bases unmatched: 14. The germline V gene encodes CDR1 SEHNR and CDR2 FQNEAQ (reference sequence). The CDR3 loop reads CASSPYLAETSNEQFF. CDR3 nucleotides: TGTGCCAGCAGCCCATATCTAGCGGAAACAAGTAATGAGCAGTTCTTC.

This clonotype was seen a handful of times. CDR3 region: CASGDRVHYGYTF. CDR3 bases: TGTGCCAGCGGGGACAGGGTTCACTATGGCTACACCTTC. The V and J genes are TRBV27 and TRBJ1-2, with TRBD1 matching over 9 bases. The CDR3 runs to 13 residues. Germline CDR1 is MNHEY and CDR2 is SMNVEV (reference sequence). The ends lost 8 bases at V and 3 bases at J; junction bases unmatched: 4.

The J gene is TRBJ2-1, the V gene TRBV7-2; D call uncertain. This CDR3 region has 13 residues. The V gene's germline CDR1 is SGHTA and CDR2 FQGNSA. V was cut by 1 base and J by 6 bases, with 7 bases left in between. CDR3 nucleotide sequence: TGTGCCAGCAGCTTAGGGCCAATCAATGAGCAGTTCTTC. It encodes CASSLGPINEQFF.

The genes are TRBV9 and TRBJ2-3; D is possibly TRBD1 (7 bases). Germline CDR1 is SGDLS and CDR2 is YYNGEE. V gave up 2 bases and J gave up 4 bases, with 14 bases separating them. This CDR3 has 15 amino acids. The CDR3 DNA reads as TGTGCCAGCAGCGTCAGGGGGGTAGGGCCAGATACGCAGTATTTT. It codes for CASSVRGVGPDTQYF.

This clonotype turned up a few times. The chain is built from TRBV19 and TRBJ1-5; 9 positions match TRBD1. Losses at the gene ends were 9 bases for V and 4 bases for J; bases not matched to a gene: 10. This CDR3 has 15 amino acids. The germline gives CDR1 LNHDA, CDR2 SQIVND (reference sequence). The CDR3 DNA is TGTGCCAGCCGGACAGGGGACAGGTGGAATCAGCCCCAGCATTTT. This encodes CASRTGDRWNQPQHF.

The V and J genes are TRBV11-2 and TRBJ2-1, with D possibly called TRBD1 or TRBD2 (5 bases each). This CDR3 region has 16 residues. V gave up 1 base and J gave up 0 bases, with 10 bases separating them. Germline values: CDR1 SGHAT, CDR2 FQNNGV. Written as DNA, the CDR3 is TGTGCCAGCAGCTTAGGACGGGGACCCTCCTACAATGAGCAGTTCTTC. Translation gives CASSLGRGPSYNEQFF.

CDR3 in amino acids: CSARGEGRGDTQYF. The CDR3 DNA sequence: TGCAGTGCTAGAGGTGAGGGGCGTGGGGATACGCAGTATTTT. The chain employs TRBV20-1 and TRBJ2-3; the D call may be TRBD1 or TRBD2 (5 bases each). CDR1 is DFQATT, CDR2 SNEGSKA, per germline (reference sequence). The CDR3 runs to 14 residues. Trimming pared 1 base from V and 6 bases from J, leaving 14 bases between.

This clonotype has a handful of counts. This chain connects TRBV2 to TRBJ2-5, with TRBD2 as a possible D gene (5 bases). Germline-derived CDR1 and CDR2 are SNHLY and FYNNEI. V was pared by 10 bases and J by 5 bases, with 14 bases between. The length of the CDR3 is 12 residues. The CDR3 DNA sequence: TGTGCCACCTCGAGGAGAGGGGAGACCCAGTACTTC. Amino acid sequence: CATSRRGETQYF.

This chain connects TRBV20-1 to TRBJ1-4, with D maybe TRBD1 (6 bases). Germline values: CDR1 DFQATT, CDR2 SNEGSKA (reference sequence). The CDR3 loop spans 13 amino acids. The CDR3 DNA is TGCAGCGGGACAAAAGCCTCTAATGAAAAACTGTTTTTT. It yields the protein CSGTKASNEKLFF.

In its sample, this clonotype was seen a few times. The chain combines TRBV11-2 with TRBJ2-1, with D perhaps TRBD1 or TRBD2 (5 bases each). Germline V gene lookup returns CDR1 SGHAT and CDR2 FQNNGV. V lost 1 base, J lost 6 bases, and 16 bases lay in between. CDR3 length: 16 residues. CDR3 loop: CASSLGDARMVNEQFF. CDR3 nucleotide sequence: TGTGCCAGCAGCTTAGGGGACGCCCGGATGGTCAATGAGCAGTTCTTC.

This clonotype was found a few times. The chain links TRBV7-2 to TRBJ2-2; possibly TRBD1 for D (5 bases). CDR3 length: 16 residues. The germline CDR1 and CDR2 sequences are SGHTA and FQGNSA. Deletions cut 0 bases from V and 6 bases from J, with 14 bases between. This chain's CDR3 is CASSLAWTLEAGELFF. The CDR3 DNA is TGTGCCAGCAGCTTAGCGTGGACACTCGAGGCCGGGGAGCTGTTTTTT.

This chain connects TRBV4-3 to TRBJ2-7; possibly TRBD1 or TRBD2 for D (5 bases each). This CDR3 has 16 amino acids. From germline, CDR1 is LGHNA and CDR2 YSLEER. V was cut by 0 bases and J by 7 bases, with 19 bases left in between. The CDR3 coding sequence is TGCGCCAGCAGCCAAGATCTTAGTGCTGGGGGACGGGAGCAGTACTTC. Translation gives CASSQDLSAGGREQYF.

The V and J genes are TRBV19 and TRBJ2-1; 7 bases line up with TRBD2. The CDR3 consists of 14 residues. The ends lost 5 bases at V and 6 bases at J; junction bases unmatched: 7. CDR1 and CDR2 (germline): LNHDA, SQIVND (reference sequence). The CDR3 sequence: CASSGTGTTNEQFF. The DNA for the CDR3 is TGTGCCAGTAGTGGGACCGGGACTACCAATGAGCAGTTCTTC.

As DNA, the CDR3 is TGTGCCAGCAGCCCACCCGACACCTTTTCCTACGAGCAGTACTTC. It specifies CASSPPDTFSYEQYF. The V call is TRBV9, the J call TRBJ2-7; D is unresolved. V shed 4 bases and J shed 1 base, with 15 bases lying between them. CDR1 SGDLS and CDR2 YYNGEE come from the germline V gene. The CDR3 has 15 residues.

This chain connects TRBV7-9 to TRBJ2-4; tentative D call: TRBD1 (5 bases). This CDR3 has 14 residues. Deletions cut 2 bases from V and 5 bases from J, with 10 bases between. Germline values: CDR1 SEHNR, CDR2 FQNEAQ (reference sequence). The CDR3 DNA is TGTGCCAGCAGCTTATTTGACAGACAAAACATTCAGTACTTC. Its protein product is CASSLFDRQNIQYF.